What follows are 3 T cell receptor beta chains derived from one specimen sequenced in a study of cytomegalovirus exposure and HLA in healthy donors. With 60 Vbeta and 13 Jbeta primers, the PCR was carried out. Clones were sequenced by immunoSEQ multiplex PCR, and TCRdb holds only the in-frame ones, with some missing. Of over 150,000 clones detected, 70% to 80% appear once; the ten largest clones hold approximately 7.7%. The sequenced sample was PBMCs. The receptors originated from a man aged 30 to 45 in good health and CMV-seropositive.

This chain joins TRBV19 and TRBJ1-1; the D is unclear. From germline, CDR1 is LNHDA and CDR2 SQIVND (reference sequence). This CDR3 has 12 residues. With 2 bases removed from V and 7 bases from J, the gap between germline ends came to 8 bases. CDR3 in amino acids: CASSINRIEAFF. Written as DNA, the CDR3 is TGTGCCAGTAGTATAAATAGAATTGAAGCTTTCTTT.

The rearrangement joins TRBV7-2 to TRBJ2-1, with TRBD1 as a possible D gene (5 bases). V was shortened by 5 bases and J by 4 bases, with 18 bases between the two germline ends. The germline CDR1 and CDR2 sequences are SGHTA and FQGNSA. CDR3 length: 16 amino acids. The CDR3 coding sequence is TGTGCCAGCAGCCCCCAGGGCAACCCCCAATACAATGAGCAGTTCTTC. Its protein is CASSPQGNPQYNEQFF.

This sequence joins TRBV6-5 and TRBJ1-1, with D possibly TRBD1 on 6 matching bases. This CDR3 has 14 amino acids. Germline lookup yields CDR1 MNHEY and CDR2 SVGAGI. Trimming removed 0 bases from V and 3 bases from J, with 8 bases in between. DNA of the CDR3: TGTGCCAGCAGTTACTCGGACAGCTACACTGAAGCTTTCTTT. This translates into CASSYSDSYTEAFF.